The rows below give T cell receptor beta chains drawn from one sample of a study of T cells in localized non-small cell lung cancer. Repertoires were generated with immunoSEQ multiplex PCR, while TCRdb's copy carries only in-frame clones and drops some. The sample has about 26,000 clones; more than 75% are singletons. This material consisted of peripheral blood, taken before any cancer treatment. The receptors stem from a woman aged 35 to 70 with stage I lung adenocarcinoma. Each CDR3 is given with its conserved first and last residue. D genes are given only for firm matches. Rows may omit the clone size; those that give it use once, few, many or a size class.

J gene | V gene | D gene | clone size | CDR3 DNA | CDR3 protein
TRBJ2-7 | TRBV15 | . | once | TGTGCCACCAGCAGAGATGTCAGCTACGAGCAGTACTTC | CATSRDVSYEQYF
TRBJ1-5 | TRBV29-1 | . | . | TGCAGCGTTAGAACGGGGGGCCCGAATCAGCCCCAGCATTTT | CSVRTGGPNQPQHF
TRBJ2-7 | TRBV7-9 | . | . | TGTGCCAGCAGCTTTCCCCGGGGTGGGTCAACCTACGAGCAGTACTTC | CASSFPRGGSTYEQYF
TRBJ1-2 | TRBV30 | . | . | TGTGCCTGGAGTGTACTAGGGGGCTACACCTTC | CAWSVLGGYTF
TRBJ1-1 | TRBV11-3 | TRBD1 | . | TGTGCCAGCCAAAGCAGGGGGAGGATTGAAGCTTTCTTT | CASQSRGRIEAFF
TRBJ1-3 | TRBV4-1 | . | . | TGCGCCAGCAGCCAAGATGCGGTCCTCCGGGCTCCCTCGGGAAACACCATATATTTT | CASSQDAVLRAPSGNTIYF
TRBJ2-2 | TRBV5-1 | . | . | TGCGCCAGCAGCACCGGGACACTCACCGGGGAGCTGTTTTTT | CASSTGTLTGELFF
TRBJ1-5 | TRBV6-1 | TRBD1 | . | TGTGCCAGCAGTGTCTTCTTCCGGGACAGGAGACGGCAGCCCCAGCATTTT | CASSVFFRDRRRQPQHF
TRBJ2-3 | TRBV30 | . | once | TGTGCCTGGAGTAGAAGGGGCCACACAGATACGCAGTATTTT | CAWSRRGHTDTQYF
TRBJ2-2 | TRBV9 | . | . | TGTGCCAGCAGCTTACCCTTAAGTCCGAACACCGGGGAGCTGTTTTTT | CASSLPLSPNTGELFF
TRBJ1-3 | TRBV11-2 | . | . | TGTGCCAGCAGCTTAGAAAGGACCGGAAACACCATATATTTT | CASSLERTGNTIYF
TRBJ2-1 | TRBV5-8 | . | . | TGTGCCAGCAGCCCCGGCTACAATGAGCAGTTCTTC | CASSPGYNEQFF
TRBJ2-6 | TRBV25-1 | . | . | TGTGCCATGGGGGAATCTGGGGCCAACGTCCTGACTTTC | CAMGESGANVLTF
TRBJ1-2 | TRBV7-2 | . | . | TGTGCCAGCAGCTGGGACTACTATGGCTACACCTTC | CASSWDYYGYTF
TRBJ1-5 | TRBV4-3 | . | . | TGCGCCAGCAGCCAAGATCTCAGGGCTACGAGCAATCAGCCCCAGCATTTT | CASSQDLRATSNQPQHF
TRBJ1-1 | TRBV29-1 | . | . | TGCAGCGTTGTACTTGGGATCCTGACTTTCTTT | CSVVLGILTFF
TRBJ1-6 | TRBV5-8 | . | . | TGTGCCAGCAGCTTGAAACTGAGAAGAGATTCACCCCTCCACTTT | CASSLKLRRDSPLHF
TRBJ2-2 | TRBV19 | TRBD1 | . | TGTGCCAGTAGTACTCGACAGGGAATCCCGACGAACACCGGGGAGCTGTTTTTT | CASSTRQGIPTNTGELFF
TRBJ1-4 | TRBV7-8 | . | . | TGTGCCAGCAGCCCACAGTGGGGAAATGAAAAACTGTTTTTT | CASSPQWGNEKLFF
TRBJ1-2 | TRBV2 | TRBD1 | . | TGTGCCAGCAGGGACAGGGTTGCTGATGGCTACACCTTC | CASRDRVADGYTF
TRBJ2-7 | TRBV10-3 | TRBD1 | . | TGTGCCATCAGTGAGCAGAACAGGGGATGGTACGAGCAGTACTTC | CAISEQNRGWYEQYF
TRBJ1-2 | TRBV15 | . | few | TGTGCCACCAGCAGAGATCAGACACGAAATGGCTACACCTTC | CATSRDQTRNGYTF
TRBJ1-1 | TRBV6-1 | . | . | TGTGCCAGCAGTGAGATACCGGGGAACACTGAAGCTTTCTTT | CASSEIPGNTEAFF
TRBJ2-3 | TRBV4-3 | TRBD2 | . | TGCGCCAGCAGCCTGTGGACTAGCGGGGAATCAGATACGCAGTATTTT | CASSLWTSGESDTQYF
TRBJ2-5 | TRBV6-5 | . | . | TGTGCCAGCAGTTACAGCAAGGAGACCCAGTACTTC | CASSYSKETQYF
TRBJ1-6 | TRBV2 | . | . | TGTGCCAGCAGCCTGGGACGGCCAGCACCCCTCCACTTT | CASSLGRPAPLHF
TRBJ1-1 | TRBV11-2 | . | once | TGTGCCAGCAGCTTCCTAGGGAGCGGTGAAGCTTTCTTT | CASSFLGSGEAFF
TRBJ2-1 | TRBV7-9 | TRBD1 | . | TGTGCCAGCAGCCCCGACAGGGGCTACAATGAGCAGTTCTTC | CASSPDRGYNEQFF
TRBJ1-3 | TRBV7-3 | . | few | TGTGCCAGCAGCTTATCGCAGGCGATTGGAAACACCATATATTTT | CASSLSQAIGNTIYF
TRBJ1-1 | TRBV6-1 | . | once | TGTGCCAGCAGTGAAGTCGCAGCTGAAGCTTTCTTT | CASSEVAAEAFF
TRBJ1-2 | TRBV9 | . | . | TGTGCCAGCAGCGTTGACGGGAACTATGGCTACACCTTC | CASSVDGNYGYTF
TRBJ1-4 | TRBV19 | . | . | TGTGCCAGTAGTATAGGAGAGACCGGGACTAATGAAAAACTGTTTTTT | CASSIGETGTNEKLFF
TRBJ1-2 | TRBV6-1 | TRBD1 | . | TGTGCCAGCAGTGAAGGAGCCCCCGGGACAGGGGATGGCTACACCTTC | CASSEGAPGTGDGYTF
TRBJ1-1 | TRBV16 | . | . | TGTGCCAGCAGCCCTCGGGGGCAGACCCCTGGGGGGAACACTGAAGCTTTCTTT | CASSPRGQTPGGNTEAFF
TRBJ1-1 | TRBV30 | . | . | TGTGCCTGGGACCGCGGTGTGGGTGAAGCTTTCTTT | CAWDRGVGEAFF
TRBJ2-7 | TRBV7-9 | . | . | TGTGCCAGCAGCACCAGCTACGAGCAGTACTTC | CASSTSYEQYF
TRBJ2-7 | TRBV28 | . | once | TGTGCCAGCAGTTCCCTTGGGGGGGGCTTTAACGAGCAGTACTTC | CASSSLGGGFNEQYF
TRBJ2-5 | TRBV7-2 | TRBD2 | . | TGTGCCAGCAGCTCTCTAGCGGGGGGGCCTCAATTAGAGACCCAGTACTTC | CASSSLAGGPQLETQYF
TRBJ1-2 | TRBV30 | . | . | TGTGCCTGGAGCCGGGAGGGCTACACCTTC | CAWSREGYTF
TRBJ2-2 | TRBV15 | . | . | TGTGCCACCAGCAAGCAGTTCCGGGGCACCGGGGAGCTGTTTTTT | CATSKQFRGTGELFF
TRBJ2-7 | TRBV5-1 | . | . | TGCGCCAGCAGCTTTGGGGGGGCGGCCGAGCAGTACTTC | CASSFGGAAEQYF
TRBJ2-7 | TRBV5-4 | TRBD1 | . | TGTGCCAGCAGCTGGGGAGGGACAGGGTACGAGCAGTACTTC | CASSWGGTGYEQYF